The clone carrying this T cell receptor beta chain was seen ten or more times. Its specificity is unknown. MiXCR was run by TCRdb on the reads, yielding one entry per CDR3 protein. The repertoire holds 300,000 or so distinct CDR3 sequences, 20% to 30% seen once, with approximately 15% in the top ten. V lost 0 bases and J lost 3, with 11 bases in between. The CDR3 runs 15 residues. The germline V gene encodes CDR1 LGHNA and CDR2 YNFKEQ. The data are from a study of T cell repertoires in cytomegalovirus infection. Study-level background: Through public TCR beta signatures, both CMV infection and matching HLA type were indicated.

General study results and limits: Adding up the frequency of public TCR beta families identified people who carried CMV plus the relevant HLA. Predominance within the ex vivo response was attributable to HLA-C-restricted CMV-specific TCR beta clonotypes.

The sample comprised PBMCs. The V call is TRBV4-2, the J call TRBJ1-2, with D possibly matching TRBD1 (5 bases). This receptor was taken from a human donor in good health (CMV status not recorded). Some clones in this sample may be carry-over from other donors' samples. CDR3 loop: CASSQDLGDYYGYTF. The CDR3 DNA reads TGTGCCAGCAGCCAAGATCTTGGGGACTACTATGGCTACACCTTC.